Below, 16 T cell receptor beta chains from the same sample are listed, as sequenced in a study of identical twins. A single record per CDR3 protein comes from TCRdb applying MiXCR to the 5' RACE reads. The data show approximately 150,000 distinct CDR3 sequences, roughly 3.2% seen once. Sequenced material: memory T cells sorted from blood. Source of these receptors: a man in his late teens or twenties in good health.

This clonotype has at least ten counts. The V and J genes are TRBV24-1 and TRBJ1-2; D is unresolved. This CDR3 has 14 residues. Trimming shortened V by 1 base and J by 3 bases, and 8 bases separated the two germline ends. Germline lookup yields CDR1 KGHDR and CDR2 SFDVKD. CDR3 loop: CATSDFPSDYGYTF. The CDR3 DNA reads as TGTGCCACCAGTGATTTTCCCTCGGACTATGGCTACACCTTC.

The chain combines TRBV7-9 with TRBJ1-2; 7 nucleotides agree with TRBD1. CDR1 and CDR2 from the germline V gene are SEHNR and FQNEAQ (reference sequence). This CDR3 comprises 15 residues. J lost 5 bases, V lost 2 bases, and 8 bases had no gene match. CDR3 bases: TGTGCCAGCAGCTTAAGAGGGGGCTATGAATATGGCTACACCTTC. Translated: CASSLRGGYEYGYTF.

This clonotype was observed many times. The chain recombines TRBV5-1 with TRBJ1-1; D is ambiguous. The V end was cut by 2 bases, the J end by 8 bases, with 16 bases between. The CDR3 is 14 amino acids. Germline CDR1 SGHRS, CDR2 YFSETQ. The CDR3 region is CASSFGNQGVEAFF. CDR3 nucleotide sequence: TGCGCCAGCAGCTTCGGTAATCAAGGCGTCGAAGCTTTCTTT.

This clonotype was observed at least ten times. This chain connects TRBV20-1 to TRBJ2-3, with TRBD2 as a possible D gene (6 bases). This CDR3 comprises 15 residues. Per germline, CDR1 DFQATT and CDR2 SNEGSKA (reference sequence). Trimming took 5 bases from V and 2 from J, leaving 17 bases between them. CDR3: CSAPGGRQLTDTQYF. The CDR3 DNA reads as TGCAGTGCTCCCGGGGGAAGGCAACTCACAGATACGCAGTATTTT.

At least ten counts were recorded for this clonotype. This rearrangement joins TRBV5-1 to TRBJ2-7; 7 bases line up with TRBD1. CDR1 is SGHRS and CDR2 is YFSETQ in the germline V gene. Losses at the gene ends were 0 bases for V and 5 bases for J; bases not matched to a gene: 8. This CDR3 is 15 amino acids long. The DNA of the CDR3 is TGCGCCAGCAGCTTGGGAGACAGGGCTACCAACGAGCAGTACGTC. It codes for CASSLGDRATNEQYV.

This rearrangement joins TRBV24-1 to TRBJ2-1; 7 nucleotides line up with TRBD2. With 3 bases clipped from V and 0 bases from J, the junction kept 16 bases outside the gene matches. The CDR3 has 20 amino acids. Germline values: CDR1 KGHDR, CDR2 SFDVKD. The CDR3 spells CATSDGGTNGSLSSYNEQFF. CDR3 in DNA: TGTGCCACCAGTGATGGGGGGACTAACGGGAGCCTGAGCTCCTACAATGAGCAGTTCTTC.

This clonotype was detected many times. This chain links TRBV20-1 with TRBJ1-2, with D hard to call. Germline-derived CDR1 and CDR2 are DFQATT and SNEGSKA (reference sequence). Trimming pared 4 bases from V and 4 bases from J, leaving 13 bases between. This CDR3 comprises 13 residues. The CDR3 DNA reads TGCAGTGCTAAAGACCGGAGAGTCTATGGCTACACCTTC. Protein product: CSAKDRRVYGYTF.

This clonotype was recorded at least ten times. The V call is TRBV10-3, the J call TRBJ2-7; D is perhaps TRBD1 (6 bases). Germline CDR1 and CDR2: ENHRY and SYGVKD. Trimming cost V 3 bases and J 5 bases, with 8 bases left between them. The CDR3 has 12 amino acids. As DNA, the CDR3 is TGTGCCATCAGTGAAACAGGGAACGAGCAGTACTTC. Protein sequence: CAISETGNEQYF.

This clonotype was seen ten or more times. V usage is TRBV7-8 and J usage is TRBJ2-1; 8 bases align to TRBD1. Germline V gene data show CDR1 as SGHVS and CDR2 as FQNEAQ. The CDR3 consists of 15 residues. V was clipped by 0 bases and J by 7 bases; unmatched bases: 5. DNA of the CDR3: TGTGCCAGCAGCTTAGCGCAGGGGGCGAGGAATGAGCAGTTCTTC. This sequence encodes CASSLAQGARNEQFF. The whole variable domain, remainder taken from reference TRBV7-8 and TRBJ2-1, is GAGVSQSPRYKVAKRGQDVALRCDPISGHVSLFWYQQALGQGPEFLTYFQNEAQLDKSGLPSDRFFAERPEGSVSTLKIQRTQQEDSAVYLCASSLAQGARNEQFFGPGTRLTVL.

This clonotype was detected ten times or more. V gene TRBV15 combines with J gene TRBJ2-1, with 7 positions matching TRBD1. The CDR3 contains 14 residues. V trimming: 0 bases; J trimming: 9 bases; junction bases outside the gene matches: 5. Germline V gene lookup returns CDR1 LNHNV and CDR2 YYDKDF (reference sequence). DNA of the CDR3: TGTGCCACCAGCAGAGATCAAGGGGGCCTTGAGCAGTTCTTC. This codes for CATSRDQGGLEQFF.

As for this clonotype: The conserved closing phenylalanine or tryptophan is absent in this CDR3, likely reflecting a read error. The chain recombines TRBV3-1 with TRBJ1-5, with no clear D. V lost 4 bases, J lost 4 bases, and 8 bases lay in between. This CDR3 has 13 residues. Looked up from germline, CDR1 is LGHDT and CDR2 is YNNKEL (reference sequence). The CDR3 spells CASSRTGNQPQHS. The CDR3 DNA reads as TGTGCCAGCAGCCGGACGGGGAATCAGCCCCAGCATTCT.

This clonotype came up many times. The CDR3, as DNA: TGTGCCAGCAGCGAGACCGGGGGAGCCAAAAACATTCAGTACTTC. It is translated as CASSETGGAKNIQYF. The chain uses TRBV7-9 and TRBJ2-4, with D possibly TRBD2 on 6 matching bases. V shed 5 bases and J shed 0 bases, with 11 bases lying between them. The CDR3 has 15 amino acids. The germline V gene has CDR1 SEHNR and CDR2 FQNEAQ (reference sequence).

Many counts were recorded for this clonotype. The V call is TRBV7-6, the J call TRBJ2-5; D is uncertain. V was trimmed by 8 bases and J by 1 base, leaving 5 bases between them. Germline CDR1 SGHVS, CDR2 FNYEAQ. This CDR3 is built from 11 residues. The CDR3, as DNA: TGTGCCAGCGGTCCCCAAGAGACCCAGTACTTC. Amino acid sequence: CASGPQETQYF.

There are a few counts of this clonotype. This chain links TRBV4-2 with TRBJ2-1, with D perhaps matching TRBD1 (5 bases). Trimming stripped 1 base from V and 9 bases from J, with 13 bases between. Germline CDR1 and CDR2: LGHNA and YNFKEQ. The CDR3 spans 14 residues. The CDR3 region is CASSQVGAQGEQFF. The CDR3 DNA sequence: TGTGCCAGCAGCCAAGTTGGGGCCCAGGGTGAGCAGTTCTTC.

This clonotype was counted at least ten times. CDR3 protein: CASSLTFKVSDTQYF. CDR3 nucleotides: TGTGCCAGCAGCTTAACCTTCAAAGTTTCAGATACGCAGTATTTT. V is TRBV7-9 and J is TRBJ2-3; D is uncertain. Germline CDR1 and CDR2: SEHNR and FQNEAQ (reference sequence). The CDR3 sequence is 15 residues long. Between the trimmed V and J ends, which lost 2 bases and 4 bases, there was a span of 13 bases.

This clonotype was seen at least ten times. This chain joins TRBV2 and TRBJ2-1, with 13 bases lining up with TRBD2. Germline V gene lookup returns CDR1 SNHLY and CDR2 FYNNEI. The V gene end was trimmed by 6 bases and the J gene end by 6 bases; junction bases not matched to a gene: 5. The CDR3 is made up of 15 amino acids. This chain's CDR3 is CASSLLAGGANEQFF. CDR3 nucleotide sequence: TGTGCCAGCAGCCTACTAGCGGGAGGGGCCAATGAGCAGTTCTTC.